This T cell receptor beta chain is drawn from a study of cytomegalovirus exposure and HLA in healthy donors. Study-level points and caveats: The authors excluded some V segments, including TRBV6-2 and TRBV6-3, as indistinguishable.

The PCR had 60 Vbeta and 13 Jbeta primers. This table comes from immunoSEQ multiplex PCR, and its TCRdb copy is limited to in-frame clones, with some not included. The sample carries 170,000 or so clones, roughly 85% recorded once. This CDR3 is 15 amino acids long. Losses at the gene ends were 5 bases for V and 4 bases for J; bases not matched to a gene: 8. CDR1 and CDR2 from the germline V gene are SNHLY and FYNNEI. On this clone itself: As yet, its antigen is unknown.

The sequencing input was PBMCs. This TCR derives from a woman between 35 and 50 years old in good health and CMV-seronegative. The chain has TRBV2 and TRBJ2-1; TRBD1 matches at 7 bases. The DNA for the CDR3 is TGTGCCAGCAGTCACAGGGGCCTGGAGTACAATGAGCAGTTCTTC. Its protein is CASSHRGLEYNEQFF.